This T cell receptor (beta chain) was recovered during a study of beta chain features in type 1 diabetes (dated by TCRdb to the late 2010s). Concerning the study at large: Mean age, gender distribution, total cell number and subset yield were not different between patients and healthy donors. A total of some 100,000,000 sorted cells were examined across all samples, and a strong correlation was observed between cell number per subset and RNA yield. The study compared the TCRB repertoires of sorted circulating CD4+ T cell subsets in recently diagnosed type 1 diabetes patients with those in matched healthy donors. Naive and central memory subsets were obtained from all 30 or so donors, but regulatory and stem cell-like memory subsets were isolated from only 8 patients and 8 healthy donors. General conclusions and limits of the study: Sequencing cDNA rather than genomic DNA could over-represent highly expressing activated cells, although activation and CD3 levels did not differ between groups. At VDJ recombination sites, patients with type 1 diabetes made fewer insertions and deleted more nucleotides, a pattern implying thymic rearrangement abnormalities. Naive, central memory and regulatory TCRB repertoires appeared more similar among patients than among healthy donors. Type 1 diabetes patients showed a moderate but significant shortening of TCRB CDR3 length in all four CD4+ subsets. PCR might favor shorter templates, but patient and control samples were amplified and corrected together, so any skew would affect both groups equally. Because small numbers of individuals were included in the HLA sub-analyses, any influence of HLA type on TCRB rearrangement was left unresolved.

This clone was observed a handful of times. Its antigen target is currently unknown. The record has no base qualities; no much larger clone is one base away. The CDR3 goes from the cysteine to the phenylalanine over 14 residues. Left in the record is the CDR3 DNA by itself, 42 bases read in frame from the first base. CDR1 and CDR2, looked up from the germline V gene, are SGHDT and YYEEEE. Compared with germline, V lacks 1 base and J lacks 5 bases; bases without a gene match: 5. A single peripheral blood draw of roughly 0.11 L on average was collected from each donor into heparinised tubes. Naive, central memory, regulatory and stem cell-like memory CD4+ T cells were sorted on a BD FACSAria II using a panel including CD45RO, CCR7, CD25, CD127, CD95 and CD27. Every sorted population had a purity above 95%. PBMCs were isolated right away by Lymphoprep density gradient centrifugation and were stained directly, without culture. To minimize batch effects, samples were stained and sorted in pairs, one healthy donor with one patient per experiment.

The High Capacity cDNA Reverse Transcription Kit was used to reverse transcribe all of the isolated RNA, meaning that expressed TCRB transcripts were what got sequenced. Naive, central memory and regulatory T cell samples underwent deep immunoSEQ sequencing, averaging around 3.7 million total reads per sample. Sorted cells were lysed in RLT buffer and RNA was extracted with DNase-treated RNeasy Micro or Mini kits, depending on cell number. To prevent cross-contamination, each cell subset was processed individually, whereas patient and healthy donor samples were processed jointly. The immunoSEQ multiplex PCR was used to amplify TCRB sequences from cDNA, generating 87-bp fragments that spanned the CDR3 region. Sequencing of the amplicons was performed on the Illumina HiSeq platform. Under the source paper's analysis protocol: Synthetic template baselines were used to correct PCR bias computationally, reads within Hamming distance 2 were collapsed together, and singletons that could not be merged were discarded. Reads were aligned against IMGT so that V, D and J genes, CDR3 length and insertions or deletions at six rearrangement sites could be assigned. Within each subset, clonotype counts were normalized to sorted cell number, after which true diversity and Gini coefficients were computed with the tcR R package. Repertoire sharing was quantified using the overlap coefficient calculated on TCRB nucleotide sequences. Out-of-frame TCRB sequences from naive cells were analyzed to stand in for the pre-selection repertoire. The immuneACCESS repertoire file appears here via TCRdb, limited to in-frame rearrangements. These files lack a portion of the clones; in checked studies, under half of the deficit traces to unresolved V genes, and the cause of the others is not known. The V and J calls and clone size come from that table; D and trimming were worked out from the DNA. This sample comprises fewer than 550,000 clones, approximately 10% of them detected only once. In total, the top ten clones hold over 0.04% of the sample.

The sequence joins TRBV5-6 to TRBJ2-5, with TRBD1 matching 7 junction bases. The sample comprised naive CD4+ T cells from blood. What the cell subset or site label conveys for this sample: true naive CD4+ T cells. The source of this sequence is a young woman in good health. The DNA sequence is as follows: TGTGCCAGCAGCTTGACAGGGGCACGGGAGACCCAGTACTTC. This sequence encodes CASSLTGARETQYF.